What follows are 28 T cell receptor beta chains derived from one specimen sequenced in a study of cytomegalovirus exposure and HLA in healthy donors. Profiled with immunoSEQ multiplex PCR; TCRdb holds only in-frame clones, not every one. The table lists about 240,000 clones, about 86% of them singletons. The sequencing input was PBMCs. The receptor set was obtained from a woman under 40 in good health and CMV-seropositive.

V and J are TRBV2 and TRBJ2-1, with D possibly TRBD1 on 6 matching bases. The CDR3 covers 13 residues. The V end was cut by 7 bases, the J end by 5 bases, with 12 bases between. Looked up from germline, CDR1 is SNHLY and CDR2 is FYNNEI. The DNA for the CDR3 is TGTGCCAGCAACAGGGAAACTAACAATGAGCAGTTCTTC. Protein: CASNRETNNEQFF.

V gene TRBV27 combines with J gene TRBJ1-4; D is possibly TRBD1 (5 bases). Trimming shortened V by 8 bases and J by 7 bases, and 14 bases separated the two germline ends. In germline, CDR1 is MNHEY, CDR2 SMNVEV (reference sequence). The CDR3 is made up of 13 amino acids. Here the CDR3 reads CASSLEGSEKLFF. The CDR3 DNA follows: TGTGCCAGCTCCTTGGAGGGGAGTGAAAAACTGTTTTTT.

The CDR3, as DNA: TGTGCCAGCAGCTCAACAGGGGCGAACACCGGGGAGCTGTTTTTT. Protein product: CASSSTGANTGELFF. The V gene is TRBV5-4, the J gene TRBJ2-2; 7 nucleotides line up with TRBD1. The junction had 2 bases not matched to a gene; V was cut back by 3 bases and J by 0 bases. Germline assignment: CDR1 SGHNT and CDR2 YYREEE (reference sequence). The CDR3 is made up of 15 amino acids.

The V gene is TRBV2, the J gene TRBJ2-3, with 8 bases that match TRBD2. The length of the CDR3 is 15 residues. J was trimmed by 5 bases and V by 5 bases; bases with no gene match: 9. Germline assignment: CDR1 SNHLY and CDR2 FYNNEI. CDR3 sequence (DNA): TGTGCCAGCAGTCCCCAAACTAGCGGACTAGATACGCAGTATTTT. Translated: CASSPQTSGLDTQYF.

This clone has a single count. The V call is TRBV5-4, the J call TRBJ1-1, with TRBD1 as a possible D gene (5 bases). Trimming took off 0 bases at V and 10 bases at J, with 19 bases between the two ends. There are 15 residues in the CDR3. Germline-derived CDR1 and CDR2 are SGHNT and YYREEE (reference sequence). In DNA, the CDR3 is TGTGCCAGCAGCTTGGTGGGGGGAGGGCTCGTAGGAGCTTTCTTT. This gives the protein CASSLVGGGLVGAFF.

The rearrangement links TRBV28 to TRBJ2-5; the D gene is possibly TRBD1 (6 bases). The germline V gene encodes CDR1 MDHEN and CDR2 SYDVKM. V was pared by 4 bases and J by 0 bases, with 15 bases between. The CDR3 is 16 residues long. CDR3 in amino acids: CASSSRTETYQETQYF. The CDR3 nucleotides read TGTGCCAGCAGTTCTCGGACAGAAACGTACCAAGAGACCCAGTACTTC. The variable domain in full, completed from reference TRBV28 and TRBJ2-5, reads DVKVTQSSRYLVKRTGEKVFLECVQDMDHENMFWYRQDPGLGLRLIYFSYDVKMKEKGDIPEGYSVSREKKERFSLILESASTNQTSMYLCASSSRTETYQETQYFGPGTRLLVL.

CDR3 DNA: TGTGCCAGTAGCCAACCCGGGACTAGCGGGAGGTGGGACACCGGGGAGCTGTTTTTT. Amino acids: CASSQPGTSGRWDTGELFF. This sequence joins TRBV19 and TRBJ2-2; 15 bases are shared with TRBD2. CDR1 and CDR2 (germline): LNHDA, SQIVND (reference sequence). The V segment lost 6 bases and the J segment 3 bases; nucleotides outside the gene matches: 11. The CDR3 covers 19 residues.

This clone was detected a few times. V and J are TRBV28 and TRBJ1-2, with 7 bases matching TRBD1. The CDR3 length is 12 residues. Trimming at V came to 7 bases and at J to 7 bases, leaving 6 bases not matched to a gene. Germline assignment: CDR1 MDHEN and CDR2 SYDVKM. CDR3 amino acids: CASTGQSTGYTF. Here the CDR3 DNA reads TGTGCCAGCACGGGACAGTCTACTGGCTACACCTTC.

This chain connects TRBV19 to TRBJ2-6; D gene uncertain. This CDR3 region has 15 residues. V dropped 10 bases and J dropped 0 bases, with 13 bases sitting between them. Germline CDR1 is LNHDA and CDR2 is SQIVND (reference sequence). Here the CDR3 DNA reads TGTGCCACCCAGACGCGAGGCTCTGGGGCCAACGTCCTGACTTTC. This gives the protein CATQTRGSGANVLTF.

The genes are TRBV4-1 and TRBJ2-1; 8 bases agree with TRBD2. V shed 4 bases and J 2 bases; nucleotides not matched to a gene: 19. Germline loops: CDR1 MGHRA, CDR2 YSYEKL. This CDR3 contains 20 residues. CDR3 residues: CASSRFPGAGVLNPYNEQFF. In nucleotides, the CDR3 is TGCGCCAGCAGCCGTTTCCCGGGAGCGGGAGTGCTGAACCCCTACAATGAGCAGTTCTTC.

The J gene is TRBJ2-2, the V gene TRBV5-1; 14 nucleotides align to TRBD2. J was trimmed by 4 bases and V by 4 bases; bases with no gene match: 9. CDR1 and CDR2 (germline): SGHRS, YFSETQ. The CDR3 sequence is 18 residues long. CDR3 residues: CASSRGTSGSTVTGELFF. The CDR3 nucleotides read TGCGCCAGCAGCCGGGGGACTAGCGGGAGTACGGTCACCGGGGAGCTGTTTTTT.

This clone showed up just a few times. Additional DNA sequences in this sample encode the identical CDR3. This chain connects TRBV11-2 to TRBJ2-7; D is ambiguous. CDR1 SGHAT and CDR2 FQNNGV come from the germline V gene. The CDR3 is made up of 12 amino acids. Trimming took 1 base from V and 2 from J, leaving 3 bases between them. This chain's CDR3 is CASSLATYEQYF. CDR3 nucleotides: TGTGCCAGCAGCTTAGCCACCTACGAGCAGTACTTC. Supplemented by reference TRBV11-2 and TRBJ2-7, the full variable domain reads EAGVAQSPRYKIIEKRQSVAFWCNPISGHATLYWYQQILGQGPKLLIQFQNNGVVDDSQLPKDRFSAERLKGVDSTLKIQPAKLEDSAVYLCASSLATYEQYFGPGTRLTVT.

The V call is TRBV28, the J call TRBJ2-7, with D unclear. In germline, CDR1 is MDHEN, CDR2 SYDVKM. CDR3 length: 15 residues. V was cut by 1 base and J by 4 bases, with 14 bases left in between. CDR3 DNA: TGTGCCAGCAGTTTATCTGGGTCCGGGTTGTACGAGCAGTACTTC. It encodes CASSLSGSGLYEQYF.

The J gene is TRBJ1-5, the V gene TRBV5-1, with D perhaps TRBD1 (6 bases). The germline gives CDR1 SGHRS, CDR2 YFSETQ. The CDR3 has 15 residues. V dropped 0 bases and J dropped 5 bases, with 12 bases sitting between them. CDR3 loop: CASSLAGGSYQPQHF. The CDR3 DNA reads TGCGCCAGCAGCTTGGCGGGGGGCAGCTATCAGCCCCAGCATTTT. The entire variable domain, with the rest obtained from reference TRBV5-1 and TRBJ1-5, is as follows: KAGVTQTPRYLIKTRGQQVTLSCSPISGHRSVSWYQQTPGQGLQFLFEYFSETQRNKGNFPGRFSGRQFSNSRSEMNVSTLELGDSALYLCASSLAGGSYQPQHFGDGTRLSIL.

This clone was found a few times. The chain is built from TRBV19 and TRBJ2-7; possible D gene TRBD2, 5 bases. V dropped 2 bases and J dropped 1 base, with 9 bases sitting between them. In germline, CDR1 is LNHDA, CDR2 SQIVND (reference sequence). The CDR3 is made up of 14 amino acids. CDR3 amino acids: CASSIRLASYEQYF. The DNA for the CDR3 is TGTGCCAGTAGTATAAGGCTAGCATCCTACGAGCAGTACTTC.

This clone was found once. The J gene is TRBJ2-3, the V gene TRBV27, with 13 bases matching TRBD2. Germline lookup yields CDR1 MNHEY and CDR2 SMNVEV (reference sequence). CDR3 length: 16 amino acids. V trimming: 5 bases; J trimming: 6 bases; junction bases outside the gene matches: 8. CDR3 protein: CASSAVLAGGPDTQYF. The CDR3 DNA reads TGTGCCAGCAGTGCGGTACTAGCGGGAGGGCCGGATACGCAGTATTTT.

This chain links TRBV4-1 with TRBJ2-1; TRBD2 agrees at 10 bases. The CDR3 contains 16 residues. Germline CDR1 reads MGHRA; CDR2 reads YSYEKL. V lost 3 bases and J lost 0; bases outside the gene matches: 2. The CDR3 loop is CASSQASGSSYNEQFF. The CDR3 DNA sequence: TGCGCCAGCAGCCAGGCTAGCGGGAGCTCCTACAATGAGCAGTTCTTC.

The chain couples TRBV7-8 to TRBJ1-4; 7 bases agree with TRBD1. CDR1 is SGHVS, CDR2 FQNEAQ, per germline. The CDR3 consists of 14 residues. The V segment lost 6 bases and the J segment 6 bases; nucleotides outside the gene matches: 7. The CDR3, as DNA: TGTGCCAGCAGTTTCAGGGGGATTGATGAAAAACTGTTTTTT. Residues: CASSFRGIDEKLFF. The full variable domain, rest sourced from reference TRBV7-8 and TRBJ1-4, is GAGVSQSPRYKVAKRGQDVALRCDPISGHVSLFWYQQALGQGPEFLTYFQNEAQLDKSGLPSDRFFAERPEGSVSTLKIQRTQQEDSAVYLCASSFRGIDEKLFFGSGTQLSVL.

The V call is TRBV27, the J call TRBJ1-1, with 7 bases fitting TRBD1. The CDR3 has 15 amino acids. The germline V gene has CDR1 MNHEY and CDR2 SMNVEV (reference sequence). The junction had 13 bases not matched to a gene; V was cut back by 6 bases and J by 6 bases. The CDR3 nucleotides are TGTGCCAGCAGGCAACATACAGGGGTACCCGCTGAAGCTTTCTTT. Its translation: CASRQHTGVPAEAFF.

The chain recombines TRBV28 with TRBJ2-3; TRBD1 matches at 9 bases. Germline CDR1 is MDHEN and CDR2 is SYDVKM. There are 15 residues in the CDR3. The V and J ends lost 1 base and 3 bases, in that order; junction bases with no gene match: 2. CDR3 loop: CASSLFGTGTDTQYF. Written as DNA, the CDR3 is TGTGCCAGCAGTTTATTTGGGACAGGGACAGATACGCAGTATTTT.

The V call is TRBV14, the J call TRBJ1-1; no reliable D call. The CDR3 extends over 13 amino acids. Germline V CDR1 and CDR2: SGHDN, FVKESK. V was pared by 1 base and J by 4 bases, with 7 bases between. The chain's CDR3 is CASSQGHRTEAFF. CDR3 sequence (DNA): TGTGCCAGCAGCCAAGGACACCGCACTGAAGCTTTCTTT.

The chain combines TRBV4-1 with TRBJ2-5; unclear D gene. Germline V lookup: CDR1 MGHRA, CDR2 YSYEKL. This CDR3 spans 15 amino acids. V was trimmed by 4 bases and J by 2 bases, leaving 14 bases between them. The CDR3 DNA reads TGCGCCAGCAGCCTCCTGTACGCCACACAAGAGACCCAGTACTTC. Its translation: CASSLLYATQETQYF.

The CDR3 reads CASSFTSGSPHTQYF. The CDR3 bases are TGTGCCAGCAGCTTCACCAGCGGGAGTCCCCATACGCAGTATTTT. This chain uses TRBV7-9 with TRBJ2-3; 8 bases are a match to TRBD2. This CDR3 is built from 15 residues. Germline values: CDR1 SEHNR, CDR2 FQNEAQ (reference sequence). V was pared by 3 bases and J by 7 bases, with 9 bases of the junction left unmatched.

This rearrangement joins TRBV27 to TRBJ2-2, with D perhaps matching TRBD1 (6 bases). CDR1 and CDR2 (germline): MNHEY, SMNVEV (reference sequence). The CDR3 is 12 residues long. The germline V and J ends were trimmed by 6 bases and 5 bases, with 7 bases remaining between them. The CDR3 sequence is CASRRGTGELFF. The DNA of the CDR3 is TGTGCCAGCAGGAGGGGGACCGGGGAGCTGTTTTTT.

The chain is built from TRBV27 and TRBJ2-7; 7 bases map to TRBD1. The CDR3 length is 16 residues. CDR1 is MNHEY and CDR2 is SMNVEV in the germline V gene (reference sequence). V dropped 8 bases and J dropped 7; count of bases not matched to a gene: 20. In DNA form, the CDR3 reads TGTGCCAGCGCCCACCGAGAGAGACAGGGAACAGGTGAGCAGTACTTC. As protein: CASAHRERQGTGEQYF.

This chain uses TRBV4-1 with TRBJ1-1, with a tentative D call TRBD1 (5 bases). From germline, CDR1 is MGHRA and CDR2 YSYEKL. CDR3 length: 14 residues. With 1 base removed from V and 1 base from J, the gap between germline ends came to 7 bases. For the CDR3, the DNA is TGCGCCAGCAGCCAAGTCAGGGCGAACACTGAAGCTTTCTTT. Protein: CASSQVRANTEAFF.

J is TRBJ1-1 and V is TRBV6-4, with D possibly TRBD1 on 5 matching bases. The CDR3 covers 13 residues. V gave up 2 bases and J gave up 6 bases, with 10 bases separating them. CDR1 is MRHNA and CDR2 is SNTAGT in the germline V gene. The CDR3 region has the DNA TGTGCCAGCAGTGACGGGGCAGGGTCTGAAGCTTTCTTT. Translation gives CASSDGAGSEAFF.

J is TRBJ1-1 and V is TRBV18; 8 nucleotides align to TRBD1. Per germline, CDR1 KGHSH and CDR2 LQKENI. V lost 6 bases and J lost 4; bases outside the gene matches: 4. The CDR3 loop spans 13 amino acids. The CDR3 DNA is TGTGCCAGCTCGGCTGACAGGGGCACTGAAGCTTTCTTT. It yields the protein CASSADRGTEAFF.